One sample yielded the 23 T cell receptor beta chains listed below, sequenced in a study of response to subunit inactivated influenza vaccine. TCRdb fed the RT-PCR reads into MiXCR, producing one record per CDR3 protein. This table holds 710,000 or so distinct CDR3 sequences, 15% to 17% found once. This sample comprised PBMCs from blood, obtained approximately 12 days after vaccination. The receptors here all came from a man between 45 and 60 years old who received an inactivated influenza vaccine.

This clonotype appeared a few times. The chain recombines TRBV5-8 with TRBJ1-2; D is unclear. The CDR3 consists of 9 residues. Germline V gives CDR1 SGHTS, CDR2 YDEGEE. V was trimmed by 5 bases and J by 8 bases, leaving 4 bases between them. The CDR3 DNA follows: TGTGCCAGCAGTGGAGGCTACACCTTC. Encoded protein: CASSGGYTF.

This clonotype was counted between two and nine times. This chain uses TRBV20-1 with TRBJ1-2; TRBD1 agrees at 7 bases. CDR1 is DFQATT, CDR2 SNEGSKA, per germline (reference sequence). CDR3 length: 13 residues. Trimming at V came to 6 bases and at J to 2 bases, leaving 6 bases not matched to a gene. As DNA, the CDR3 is TGCAGTGCAGAGGACAGGAGAAACTATGGCTACACCTTC. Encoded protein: CSAEDRRNYGYTF.

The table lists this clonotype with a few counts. The chain's CDR3 is CASSQGGPNQETQYF. The CDR3 nucleotides are TGTGCCAGCAGCCAAGGCGGGCCCAACCAAGAGACCCAGTACTTC. The chain carries TRBV4-2 and TRBJ2-5; TRBD2 might be the D (5 bases). This CDR3 region has 15 residues. CDR1 and CDR2 (germline): LGHNA, YNFKEQ. Trimming left V 1 base short and J 0 bases short, with 9 bases between.

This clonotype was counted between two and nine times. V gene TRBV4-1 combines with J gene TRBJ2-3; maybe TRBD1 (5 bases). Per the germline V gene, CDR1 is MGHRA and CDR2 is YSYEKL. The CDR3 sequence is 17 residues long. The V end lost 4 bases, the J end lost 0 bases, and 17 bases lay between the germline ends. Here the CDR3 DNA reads TGCGCCAGCAGCCGAAATCTAGGGGTTCGTAGCACAGATACGCAGTATTTT. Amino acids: CASSRNLGVRSTDTQYF.

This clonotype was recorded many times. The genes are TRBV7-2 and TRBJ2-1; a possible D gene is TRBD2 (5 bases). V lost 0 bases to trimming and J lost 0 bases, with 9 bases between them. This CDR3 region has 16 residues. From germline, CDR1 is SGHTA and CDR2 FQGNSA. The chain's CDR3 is CASSLASGSSYNEQFF. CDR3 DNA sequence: TGTGCCAGCAGCTTAGCGTCGGGAAGCTCCTACAATGAGCAGTTCTTC.

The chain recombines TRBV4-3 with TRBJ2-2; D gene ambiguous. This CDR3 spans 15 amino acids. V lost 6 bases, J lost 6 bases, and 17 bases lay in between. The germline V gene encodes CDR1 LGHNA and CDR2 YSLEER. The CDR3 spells CASSQWAGYAGELFF. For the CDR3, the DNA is TGCGCCAGCAGTCAATGGGCCGGATACGCCGGGGAGCTGTTTTTT.

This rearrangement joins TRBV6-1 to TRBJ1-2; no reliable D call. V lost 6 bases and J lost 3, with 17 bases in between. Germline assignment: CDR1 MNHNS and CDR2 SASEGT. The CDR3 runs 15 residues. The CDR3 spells CASRVVGNLYYGYTF. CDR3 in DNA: TGTGCCAGCAGGGTGGTGGGAAATTTATACTATGGCTACACCTTC.

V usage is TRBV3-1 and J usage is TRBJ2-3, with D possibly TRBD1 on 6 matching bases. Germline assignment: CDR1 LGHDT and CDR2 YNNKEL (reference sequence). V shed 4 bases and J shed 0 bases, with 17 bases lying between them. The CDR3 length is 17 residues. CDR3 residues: CASSPVRGTPSTDTQYF. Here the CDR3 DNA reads TGTGCCAGCAGCCCCGTGAGGGGGACACCTAGCACAGATACGCAGTATTTT.

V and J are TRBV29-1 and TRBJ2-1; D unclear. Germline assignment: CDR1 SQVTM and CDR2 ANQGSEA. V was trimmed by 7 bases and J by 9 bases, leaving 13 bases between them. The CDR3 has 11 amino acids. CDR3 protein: CSARVLGEQFF. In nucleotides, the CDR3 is TGCAGCGCGAGAGTGCTAGGTGAGCAGTTCTTC.

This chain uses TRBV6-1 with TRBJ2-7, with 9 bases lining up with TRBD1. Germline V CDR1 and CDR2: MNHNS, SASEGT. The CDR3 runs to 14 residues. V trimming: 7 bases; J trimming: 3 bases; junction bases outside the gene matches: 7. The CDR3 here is CASNRDRESYEQYF. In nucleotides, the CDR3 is TGTGCCAGCAATCGGGACAGGGAAAGCTACGAGCAGTACTTC.

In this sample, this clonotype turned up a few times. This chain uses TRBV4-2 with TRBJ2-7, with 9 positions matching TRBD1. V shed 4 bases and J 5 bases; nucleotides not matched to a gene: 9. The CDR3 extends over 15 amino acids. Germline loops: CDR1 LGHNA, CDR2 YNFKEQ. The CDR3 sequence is CASSPWTGASHEQYF. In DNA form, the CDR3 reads TGTGCCAGCAGCCCCTGGACAGGGGCTTCCCACGAGCAGTACTTC.

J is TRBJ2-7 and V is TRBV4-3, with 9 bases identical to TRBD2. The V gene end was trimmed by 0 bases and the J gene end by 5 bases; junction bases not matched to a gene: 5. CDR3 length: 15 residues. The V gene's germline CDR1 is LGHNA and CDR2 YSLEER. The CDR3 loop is CASSQDASGMNEQYF. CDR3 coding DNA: TGCGCCAGCAGCCAAGACGCTAGCGGGATGAACGAGCAGTACTTC.

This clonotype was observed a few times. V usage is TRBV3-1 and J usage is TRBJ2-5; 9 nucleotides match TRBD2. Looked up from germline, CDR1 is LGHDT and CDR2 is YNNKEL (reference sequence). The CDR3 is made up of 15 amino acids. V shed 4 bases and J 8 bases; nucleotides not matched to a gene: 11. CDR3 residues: CASSPNSGGRETQYF. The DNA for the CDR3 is TGTGCCAGCAGCCCGAATAGCGGGGGCCGTGAAACCCAGTACTTC.

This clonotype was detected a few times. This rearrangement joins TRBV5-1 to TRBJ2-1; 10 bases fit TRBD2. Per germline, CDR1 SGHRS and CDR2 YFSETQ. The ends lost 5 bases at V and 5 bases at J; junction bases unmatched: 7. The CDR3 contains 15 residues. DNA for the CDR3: TGCGCCAGCAGTCTAAGCGGGGGGGATAACAATGAGCAGTTCTTC. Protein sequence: CASSLSGGDNNEQFF.

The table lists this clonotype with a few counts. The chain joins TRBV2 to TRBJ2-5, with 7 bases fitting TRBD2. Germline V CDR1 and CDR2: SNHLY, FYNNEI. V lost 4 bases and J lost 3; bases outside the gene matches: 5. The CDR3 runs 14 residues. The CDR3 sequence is CASSVWGGKETQYF. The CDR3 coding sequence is TGTGCCAGCAGTGTATGGGGAGGGAAAGAGACCCAGTACTTC.

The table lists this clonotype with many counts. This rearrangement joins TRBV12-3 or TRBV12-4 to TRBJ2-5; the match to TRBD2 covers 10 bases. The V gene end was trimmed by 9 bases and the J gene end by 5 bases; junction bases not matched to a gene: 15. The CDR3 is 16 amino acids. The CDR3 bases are TGTGCCAGTGCCGATAATGGGCTAGCGGGGGCGGAGACCCAGTACTTC. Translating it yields CASADNGLAGAETQYF.

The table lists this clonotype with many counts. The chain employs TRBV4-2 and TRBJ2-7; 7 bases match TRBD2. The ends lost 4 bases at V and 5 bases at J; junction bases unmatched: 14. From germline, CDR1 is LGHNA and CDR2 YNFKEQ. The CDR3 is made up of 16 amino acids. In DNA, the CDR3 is TGTGCCAGCAGCCCCGGCGCCTTGGCGGGAGTACACGAGCAGTACTTC. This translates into CASSPGALAGVHEQYF.

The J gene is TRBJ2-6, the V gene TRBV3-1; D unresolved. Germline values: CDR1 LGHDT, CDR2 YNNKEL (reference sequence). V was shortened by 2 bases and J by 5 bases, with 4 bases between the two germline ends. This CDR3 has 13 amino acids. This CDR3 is CASSQIRANVLTF. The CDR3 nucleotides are TGTGCCAGCAGCCAAATAAGGGCCAACGTCCTGACTTTC.

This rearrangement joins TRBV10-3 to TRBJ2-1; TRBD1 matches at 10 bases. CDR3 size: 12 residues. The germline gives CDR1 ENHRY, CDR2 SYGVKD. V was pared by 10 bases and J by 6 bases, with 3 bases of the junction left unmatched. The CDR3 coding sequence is TGTGCCACCTGGACAGGGGGCAATGAGCAGTTCTTC. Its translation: CATWTGGNEQFF.

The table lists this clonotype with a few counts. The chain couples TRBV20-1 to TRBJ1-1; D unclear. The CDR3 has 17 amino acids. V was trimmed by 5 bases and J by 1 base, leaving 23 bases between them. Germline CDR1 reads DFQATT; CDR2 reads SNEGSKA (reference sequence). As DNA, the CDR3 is TGCAGTGCTCCAAGCTCTTTAGCCGCGTTTCCGAACACTGAAGCTTTCTTT. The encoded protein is CSAPSSLAAFPNTEAFF.

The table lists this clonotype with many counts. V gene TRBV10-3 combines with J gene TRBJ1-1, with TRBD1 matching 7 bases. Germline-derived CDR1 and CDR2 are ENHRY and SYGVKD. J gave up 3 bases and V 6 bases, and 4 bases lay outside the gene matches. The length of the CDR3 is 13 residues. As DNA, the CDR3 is TGTGCCATCAGCGGACAGGCGGACACTGAAGCTTTCTTT. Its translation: CAISGQADTEAFF.

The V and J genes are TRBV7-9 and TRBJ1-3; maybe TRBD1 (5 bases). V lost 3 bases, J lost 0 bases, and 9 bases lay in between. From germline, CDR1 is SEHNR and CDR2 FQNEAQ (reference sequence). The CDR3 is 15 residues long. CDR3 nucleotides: TGTGCCAGCAGCTTCCCCGGGACCTCTGGAAACACCATATATTTT. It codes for CASSFPGTSGNTIYF.

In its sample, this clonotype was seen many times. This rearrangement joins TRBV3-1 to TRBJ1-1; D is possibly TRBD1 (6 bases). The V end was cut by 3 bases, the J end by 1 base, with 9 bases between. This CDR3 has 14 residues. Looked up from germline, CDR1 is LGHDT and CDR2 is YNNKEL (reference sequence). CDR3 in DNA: TGTGCCAGCAGCCAGGTGACAGGGAACACTGAAGCTTTCTTT. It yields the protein CASSQVTGNTEAFF.